The rows below give T cell receptor beta chains drawn from one sample of a study of T cells in Graves' hyperthyroidism and ophthalmopathy. TCRdb reanalysed the multiplex PCR reads using MiXCR and keeps one entry per CDR3 protein. The sample has approximately 560,000 distinct CDR3 sequences, approximately 14% seen once. Sequenced input: blood. The source of these receptors is a woman aged 30 to 39 with Graves' hyperthyroidism. CDR3s include the opening cysteine and the closing phenylalanine or tryptophan. The D gene is left open where the match is weak. Size is stated for part of the rows, as once, few or many counts, or as a class when the clone is expanded.

d_gene,v_gene,j_gene,abundance,CDR3nt,CDR3aa
NA,TRBV12-3/TRBV12-4,TRBJ2-2,many,TGTGCCAGCAGCCCCCGGGACGTGGGGAACACCGGGGAGCTGTTTTTT,CASSPRDVGNTGELFF
NA,TRBV29-1,TRBJ1-1,NA,TGCAGCGTTGCATCCCCTGAAGCTTTCTTT,CSVASPEAFF
NA,TRBV6-2/TRBV6-3,TRBJ2-7,NA,TGTGCCAGCGGCCGGGACTTGTTCTACGAGCAGTACTTC,CASGRDLFYEQYF
NA,TRBV5-6,TRBJ2-5,many,TGTGCCAGCAGCCGGGGGTTCCAAGAGACCCAGTACTTC,CASSRGFQETQYF
NA,TRBV14,TRBJ2-5,NA,TGTGCCAGCAGCCAAGATTCGGCAGGGCTCAACATTCAGACCCAGTACTTC,CASSQDSAGLNIQTQYF
TRBD2,TRBV11-1,TRBJ2-3,NA,TGTGCCAGCAGCTTATTACTAGCGGAAGTTACAGATACGCAGTATTTT,CASSLLLAEVTDTQYF
NA,TRBV30,TRBJ1-1,many,TGTGCCTGGACTATGGGACATGGCGGCATGAACACTGAAGCTTTCTTT,CAWTMGHGGMNTEAFF
NA,TRBV15,TRBJ2-5,NA,TGTGCCACCAGCATCGATATCGTGGACCAAGAGACCCAGTACTTC,CATSIDIVDQETQYF
NA,TRBV7-2,TRBJ1-1,few,TGTGCCAGCAGCGAGGCCCCTCCCCTGGCTGAAGCTTTCTTT,CASSEAPPLAEAFF
NA,TRBV7-2,TRBJ2-7,NA,TGTTCCAGCAGCTTAATCCGGGGGACCTACGAGCAGTGCTTC,CSSSLIRGTYEQCF
NA,TRBV4-3,TRBJ2-7,few,TGCGCCAGCAGCCAAGATGTCGGGTTCTCCTACGAGCAGTACTTC,CASSQDVGFSYEQYF
NA,TRBV20-1,TRBJ1-1,many,TGCAGTGCTAGGCCGGGTTCAGGGAACACTGAAGCTTTCTTT,CSARPGSGNTEAFF
TRBD2,TRBV6-1,TRBJ2-7,many,TGTGCCAGCAGTTCCCGACTAGCCGGTTACTACGAGCAGTACTTC,CASSSRLAGYYEQYF
NA,TRBV20-1,TRBJ1-2,few,TGCAGTGCGGCGATGAACTATGGCTACACCTTC,CSAAMNYGYTF
NA,TRBV30,TRBJ2-7,few,TGTGCCTGGGCCCGGGACGGTTTCTACGAGCAGTACTTC,CAWARDGFYEQYF
NA,TRBV19,TRBJ2-7,NA,TGTGCCAGTAGTATAGGTGGGGTTTCCTACGAGCAGTACTTC,CASSIGGVSYEQYF
TRBD2,TRBV30,TRBJ2-6,once,TGTGCCTGGAGTAGACCCGGGGGGGATGGGGCCAACGTCCTGACTTTC,CAWSRPGGDGANVLTF
NA,TRBV6-1,TRBJ1-5,NA,TGTGCCAGCAGCCAAGGGAGGGACCCTTGGGGTCAGCCCCAGCATTTT,CASSQGRDPWGQPQHF
NA,TRBV24-1,TRBJ2-5,many,TGTGCCACCAGGGCGGACCAAGAGACCCAGTACTTC,CATRADQETQYF
NA,TRBV30,TRBJ2-3,many,TGTGCCTGGAGTGTACGAGGGATTAGCACAGATACGCAGTATTTT,CAWSVRGISTDTQYF
NA,TRBV27,TRBJ1-5,NA,TGTGCCACCGCAGGAGAGTTGAATCAGCCCCAGCATTTT,CATAGELNQPQHF
NA,TRBV6-1,TRBJ1-1,NA,TGTGCCAGCAGTGAAACACGGGAAAACACTGAAGCTTTCTTT,CASSETRENTEAFF
TRBD1,TRBV20-1,TRBJ1-5,many,TGCAGTGCTAAGCGGACAGGGGCGAACAATCAGCCCCAGCATTTT,CSAKRTGANNQPQHF
TRBD1,TRBV6-1,TRBJ2-3,NA,TGTGCCAGAGGGGGGGGGGGGACAGGGTTTTTCGCAGATACGCAGTATTTT,CARGGGGTGFFADTQYF
TRBD2,TRBV7-9,TRBJ2-1,many,TGTGCCAGCAGCCCCTCCAGCGGGAGTTCCTACAATGAGCAGTTCTTC,CASSPSSGSSYNEQFF
NA,TRBV19,TRBJ2-7,many,TGTGCCAGTAGTATCTCGGGAAGAAGTGCCTACGAGCAGTACTTC,CASSISGRSAYEQYF
TRBD2,TRBV4-3,TRBJ2-1,many,TGCGCCAGCAGCCTCTGGGGACTAGCGATCTACAATGAGCAGTTCTTC,CASSLWGLAIYNEQFF
TRBD2,TRBV28,TRBJ2-1,many,TGTGCCAGCAGTTTAGACCCGGGACTAGCGGGAGATGAGCAGTTCTTC,CASSLDPGLAGDEQFF
NA,TRBV6-1,TRBJ2-1,NA,TGTGCCAGCAGTTGGTTCATAGGGAGCTCCTACAATGAGCAGTTCTTC,CASSWFIGSSYNEQFF
NA,TRBV24-1,TRBJ1-1,many,TGTGCCACCAGTGATTTGCAAATGCGGTTCTTGAACACTGAAGCTTTCTTT,CATSDLQMRFLNTEAFF
NA,TRBV30,TRBJ1-3,few,TGTGCCTGGGGAAGAACTGCTGGAAACACCATATATTTT,CAWGRTAGNTIYF
NA,TRBV30,TRBJ2-7,few,TGTGCCTGGAGTAGGCCCCCCGTGACATACGAGCAGTACTTC,CAWSRPPVTYEQYF